This T cell receptor beta chain stems from a study of graft-versus-host responses after intestinal transplantation. Trimming left V 1 base short and J 4 bases short, with 11 bases between. The germline V gene encodes CDR1 LNHDA and CDR2 SQIVND (reference sequence). The CDR3 is 15 residues long. The protocol was immunoSEQ multiplex PCR, while the TCRdb copy is restricted to in-frame clones and leaves out a portion. The profile shows about 12,000 clones, nearly 95% of them singletons. The rearrangement links TRBV19 to TRBJ2-1, with TRBD1 as a possible D gene (5 bases). The sequence was obtained from a human patient who received an intestinal transplant, so some T cells may come from the graft donor. The specimen was PBMCs, collected around 110 days after intestinal transplant. CDR3 residues: CASSIVDSLYNEQFF. The DNA of the CDR3 is TGTGCCAGTAGTATAGTTGACAGCCTATACAATGAGCAGTTCTTC. The full variable domain, in which reference TRBV19 and TRBJ2-1 provide the parts outside the CDR3, is DGGITQSPKYLFRKEGQNVTLSCEQNLNHDAMYWYRQDPGQGLRLIYYSQIVNDFQKGDIAEGYSVSREKKESFPLTVTSAQKNPTAFYLCASSIVDSLYNEQFFGPGTRLTVL.